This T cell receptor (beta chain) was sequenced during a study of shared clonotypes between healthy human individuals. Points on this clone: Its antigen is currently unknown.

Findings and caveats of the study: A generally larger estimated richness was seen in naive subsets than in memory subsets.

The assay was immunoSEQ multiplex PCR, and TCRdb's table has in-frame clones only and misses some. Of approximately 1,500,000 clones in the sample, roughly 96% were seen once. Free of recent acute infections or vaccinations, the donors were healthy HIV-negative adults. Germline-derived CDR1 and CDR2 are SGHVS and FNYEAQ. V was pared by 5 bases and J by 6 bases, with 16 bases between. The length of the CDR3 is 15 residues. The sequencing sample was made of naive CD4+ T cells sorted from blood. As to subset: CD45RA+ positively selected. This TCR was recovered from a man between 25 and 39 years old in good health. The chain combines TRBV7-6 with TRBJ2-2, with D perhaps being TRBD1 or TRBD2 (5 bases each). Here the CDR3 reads CASSPGTGAAGELFF. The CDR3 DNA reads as TGTGCCAGCAGCCCCGGGACCGGAGCGGCCGGGGAGCTGTTTTTT.